In this sample, the clone carrying this T cell receptor beta chain turned up a few times. The antigen is unknown. Primers used in a second PCR of roughly 6 to 11 cycles were a sample-barcoded 5' primer and a J-beta primer mix. TCRdb reprocessed the 5' RACE reads with MiXCR, giving one entry per CDR3 protein. Of 700,000 to 800,000 distinct CDR3 sequences in the sample, approximately 43% were seen once. This sample was included in a study of blood T cells in healthy people across ages. General study points: TCR beta diversity, measured per million T cells, fell in a roughly linear way with age. The long-lived group displayed more naive CD4+ cells, plus higher diversity, than the aged donors did.

CDR1 is LNHNV and CDR2 is YYDKDF in the germline V gene (reference sequence). Deletions cut 5 bases from V and 4 bases from J, with 11 bases between. The CDR3 sequence is 13 residues long. There were at least 6 micrograms of total RNA extracted from every sample. This chain uses TRBV15 with TRBJ1-2; possibly TRBD1 for D (5 bases). The sample consisted of blood. This sequence was found in a woman between 55 and 75 years old in good health. CDR3 residues: CATSGTGSYGYTF. CDR3 nucleotides: TGTGCCACCAGCGGAACAGGCTCCTATGGCTACACCTTC.